The rows below give T cell receptor beta chains drawn from one sample of a study of blood T cell repertoires in COVID-19. Measured with immunoSEQ multiplex PCR; TCRdb has only the in-frame clones, and not every one. The sample lists tens of thousands of clones; more than 80% were seen once. Material: peripheral blood. Every receptor here comes from a woman at least 80 years old with acute or convalescent COVID-19. The CDR3 runs from the conserved cysteine through the conserved F or W. D genes are given only for firm matches. Size tells how often a clone was seen (once, few, many) or the class of an expanded clone, and some rows leave it out.

TRBJ2-1,.,.,TRBV12-3/TRBV12-4,CASSRDNRQFF,TGTGCCAGCTCCCGGGACAACCGGCAGTTCTTC
TRBJ1-1,.,.,TRBV5-8,CASSLGGRMNTEAFF,TGTGCCAGCAGCTTGGGAGGGCGAATGAACACTGAAGCTTTCTTT
TRBJ2-2,.,.,TRBV19,CASSIGIRRGHTGELFF,TGTGCCAGTAGTATCGGTATCCGGCGGGGGCACACCGGGGAGCTGTTTTTT
TRBJ2-1,TRBD2,.,TRBV7-6,CASSSVGLAGGNEQFF,TGTGCCAGCAGCTCTGTGGGGCTAGCGGGAGGAAATGAGCAGTTCTTC
TRBJ2-3,TRBD2,.,TRBV19,CASSRLAGETDTQYF,TGTGCCAGTAGTAGGCTAGCGGGGGAAACAGATACGCAGTATTTT
TRBJ1-2,.,.,TRBV5-1,CASSPPTSYGYTF,TGCGCCAGCAGCCCTCCGACATCGTATGGCTACACCTTC
TRBJ1-1,.,.,TRBV2,CASSGGLEAFF,TGTGCCAGCAGTGGGGGCCTTGAAGCTTTCTTT
TRBJ2-3,.,.,TRBV29-1,CSVADKQGRDTQYF,TGCAGCGTGGCGGACAAGCAGGGGAGAGATACGCAGTATTTT
TRBJ1-1,TRBD1,few,TRBV10-3,CAISESGGLGTEAFF,TGTGCCATCAGTGAGTCAGGGGGCTTGGGGACTGAAGCTTTCTTT
TRBJ1-1,.,.,TRBV25-1,CASISTGSEAFF,TGTGCCAGCATTTCGACAGGCTCTGAAGCTTTCTTT
TRBJ2-3,.,.,TRBV7-9,CASSSNHRDIRQYF,TGTGCCAGCAGCTCCAACCACCGGGACATACGGCAGTATTTT
TRBJ1-1,.,.,TRBV11-3,CASSFAGMTEAFF,TGTGCCAGCAGCTTCGCCGGGATGACTGAAGCTTTCTTT
TRBJ2-5,.,.,TRBV12-5,CASGTDLRGLETQYF,TGTGCTAGTGGTACTGACCTCCGGGGGTTGGAGACCCAGTACTTC
TRBJ1-2,.,.,TRBV6-5,CASKQNYGYTF,TGTGCCAGCAAACAAAACTATGGCTACACCTTC
TRBJ1-1,.,.,TRBV5-1,CASSSGGRNTEAFF,TGCGCCAGCAGCAGCGGGGGACGGAACACTGAAGCTTTCTTT
TRBJ2-2,TRBD2,few,TRBV30,CAWRGGRTGELFF,TGTGCCTGGAGGGGAGGGCGGACCGGGGAGCTGTTTTTT
TRBJ1-2,.,.,TRBV19,CASSKVGTGDYGYTF,TGTGCCAGTAGTAAGGTCGGTACAGGTGACTATGGCTACACCTTC
TRBJ2-3,.,.,TRBV2,CASSEDSGIADTQYF,TGTGCCAGCAGTGAAGATTCGGGGATCGCAGATACGCAGTATTTT